The 20 T cell receptor beta chains below were found in one sample sequenced in a study of blood T cell repertoires in COVID-19. The repertoire was sequenced with immunoSEQ multiplex PCR; TCRdb's copy has only in-frame clones and lacks some. The sample has 90,000 to 140,000 clones, 81% seen once. Specimen: peripheral blood. All receptors derive from a man older than 75 with acute or convalescent COVID-19.

This chain uses TRBV18 with TRBJ1-5; 7 bases line up with TRBD1. Germline V lookup: CDR1 KGHSH, CDR2 LQKENI. V trimming: 4 bases; J trimming: 2 bases; junction bases outside the gene matches: 2. The CDR3 runs 14 residues. The CDR3 DNA sequence: TGTGCCAGCTCACAGGGGGCGGGCAATCAGCCCCAGCATTTT. Translation gives CASSQGAGNQPQHF.

The chain employs TRBV5-5 and TRBJ1-6; D ambiguous. Trimming stripped 2 bases from V and 9 bases from J, with 9 bases between. CDR1 SGHKS and CDR2 YYEKEE come from the germline V gene (reference sequence). This CDR3 is built from 13 residues. The CDR3 loop is CASSFSGGSPLHF. In DNA form, the CDR3 reads TGTGCCAGCAGCTTTTCCGGTGGTTCACCCCTCCACTTT. Combining the CDR3 with reference TRBV5-5 and TRBJ1-6 gives the whole variable domain DAGVTQSPTHLIKTRGQQVTLRCSPISGHKSVSWYQQVLGQGPQFIFQYYEKEERGRGNFPDRFSARQFPNYSSELNVNALLLGDSALYLCASSFSGGSPLHFGNGTRLTVT.

The V gene is TRBV15, the J gene TRBJ2-2; 8 positions agree with TRBD1. This CDR3 comprises 18 residues. The junction had 9 bases not matched to a gene; V was cut back by 0 bases and J by 3 bases. Germline V lookup: CDR1 LNHNV, CDR2 YYDKDF (reference sequence). CDR3 bases: TGTGCCACCAGCAGAGATCCCCGGGACAGGTATTACACCGGGGAGCTGTTTTTT. Amino acids: CATSRDPRDRYYTGELFF.

This chain joins TRBV30 and TRBJ2-5; 11 bases are shared with TRBD2. Germline values: CDR1 GTSNPN, CDR2 SVGIG (reference sequence). V lost 2 bases, J lost 5 bases, and 13 bases stayed unmatched. The CDR3 runs to 17 residues. In DNA, the CDR3 is TGTGCCTGGAGTCCGGGGTGGCTAGCGGGAGGCAGGGAGACCCAGTACTTC. Its translation: CAWSPGWLAGGRETQYF.

This clone was found a few times. The V gene is TRBV6-2 or TRBV6-3, the J gene TRBJ2-7; a weak D match, TRBD2 (6 bases). CDR3 size: 15 residues. Germline CDR1 MNHEY, CDR2 SVGEGT. V gave up 6 bases and J gave up 2 bases, with 17 bases separating them. In DNA, the CDR3 is TGTGCCAGCAGCCCCGGGGGAAGGGGTACCTACGAGCAGTACTTC. Its translation is CASSPGGRGTYEQYF.

The J gene is TRBJ2-3, the V gene TRBV5-1; 7 bases agree with TRBD1. Unmatched junction bases numbered 5, after V lost 4 bases and J lost 0 bases. CDR3 length equals 15 residues. Germline CDR1 SGHRS, CDR2 YFSETQ. This CDR3 reads CASSPGQLSTDTQYF. Here the CDR3 DNA reads TGCGCCAGCAGCCCGGGACAGCTTAGCACAGATACGCAGTATTTT.

The gene calls are TRBV11-2 and TRBJ2-5; 9 nucleotides match TRBD1. CDR1 is SGHAT and CDR2 is FQNNGV in the germline V gene. V lost 3 bases and J lost 3; bases outside the gene matches: 2. This CDR3 spans 14 amino acids. Written as DNA, the CDR3 is TGTGCCAGCAGCTTGGGACAGGGTAAAGAGACCCAGTACTTC. Translation gives CASSLGQGKETQYF.

V gene TRBV5-1 combines with J gene TRBJ2-2; the match to TRBD2 covers 12 bases. V lost 4 bases, J lost 6 bases, and 7 bases stayed unmatched. Looked up from germline, CDR1 is SGHRS and CDR2 is YFSETQ. This CDR3 is built from 16 residues. CDR3 nucleotide sequence: TGCGCCAGCAGCCCCAGACTAGCGGGAGTTCCCGGGGAGCTGTTTTTT. It encodes CASSPRLAGVPGELFF.

CDR3 DNA sequence: TGTGCCTGGAATCCGGGACAGGGAGAAAACACCATATATTTT. Its translation: CAWNPGQGENTIYF. V and J are TRBV30 and TRBJ1-3; TRBD1 matches 9 bases. After removal of 4 bases from V and 6 bases from J, the junction contained 7 bases not matched to a gene. The CDR3 length is 14 residues. Germline V gene lookup returns CDR1 GTSNPN and CDR2 SVGIG (reference sequence).

For this clone: A junction boundary mismatches the germline segment, possibly from a read error. V usage is TRBV6-5 and J usage is TRBJ2-6; a weak D match, TRBD1 (5 bases). This CDR3 spans 14 amino acids. Germline lookup yields CDR1 MNHEY and CDR2 SVGAGI. In nucleotides, the CDR3 is TGTGCCAGCAGTTTAACGCTTGGGGCCCACGTCCTGACTTTC. It specifies CASSLTLGAHVLTF.

This clone was counted between two and nine times. The V and J genes are TRBV2 and TRBJ1-1; no firm D call. The CDR3 is made up of 13 amino acids. Germline loops: CDR1 SNHLY, CDR2 FYNNEI. Trimming shortened V by 2 bases and J by 1 base, and 5 bases separated the two germline ends. DNA for the CDR3: TGTGCCAGCAGTGAAAATAGGAACACTGAAGCTTTCTTT. It yields the protein CASSENRNTEAFF. Using reference TRBV2 and TRBJ1-1 for the parts outside the CDR3, the full variable domain is EPEVTQTPSHQVTQMGQEVILRCVPISNHLYFYWYRQILGQKVEFLVSFYNNEISEKSEIFDDQFSVERPDGSNFTLKIRSTKLEDSAMYFCASSENRNTEAFFGQGTRLTVV.

V is TRBV28 and J is TRBJ2-4; 8 bases match TRBD2. The junction had 5 bases not matched to a gene; V was cut back by 1 base and J by 0 bases. Germline V gene data show CDR1 as MDHEN and CDR2 as SYDVKM. The CDR3 runs to 17 residues. DNA of the CDR3: TGTGCCAGCAGTTTATCCGGGCTAGCGGGAGCCAAAAACATTCAGTACTTC. As protein: CASSLSGLAGAKNIQYF.

The rearrangement links TRBV5-1 to TRBJ2-2; TRBD2 might be the D (6 bases). Germline V lookup: CDR1 SGHRS, CDR2 YFSETQ. This CDR3 region has 16 residues. V lost 0 bases and J 0 bases, leaving 9 bases between the germline ends. The CDR3 reads CASSLAGAPNTGELFF. The DNA for the CDR3 is TGCGCCAGCAGCTTGGCGGGAGCCCCGAACACCGGGGAGCTGTTTTTT.

Regarding this clone: This sample also contains other DNA sequences that code for the same CDR3. The rearrangement uses TRBV28 and TRBJ2-7; D is uncertain. The V end was cut by 3 bases, the J end by 0 bases, with 3 bases between. Germline CDR1 reads MDHEN; CDR2 reads SYDVKM. This CDR3 comprises 12 residues. The CDR3 loop reads CASSLSSYEQYF. The CDR3 bases are TGTGCCAGCAGTTTGAGCTCCTACGAGCAGTACTTC.

The chain recombines TRBV6-5 with TRBJ2-7; D possibly corresponds to TRBD2 (6 bases). The CDR3 is 14 amino acids. CDR1 is MNHEY and CDR2 is SVGAGI in the germline V gene. With 6 bases removed from V and 6 bases from J, the gap between germline ends came to 18 bases. CDR3 sequence reads: CASSFSGRRSEQYF. DNA for the CDR3: TGTGCCAGCAGCTTCTCAGGGAGGAGATCCGAGCAGTACTTC.

The chain employs TRBV24-1 and TRBJ2-1; possible D gene TRBD1, 6 bases. The CDR3 runs to 15 residues. Trimming removed 4 bases at V and 3 bases at J, with 12 bases between. Germline CDR1 and CDR2: KGHDR and SFDVKD. CDR3 amino acids: CATSEIRGRYNEQFF. The CDR3 nucleotides read TGTGCCACCAGTGAAATCAGGGGCCGCTACAATGAGCAGTTCTTC.

V and J are TRBV2 and TRBJ2-6; a possible D gene is TRBD1 (6 bases). CDR1 SNHLY and CDR2 FYNNEI come from the germline V gene. V dropped 4 bases and J dropped 0 bases, with 13 bases sitting between them. The CDR3 runs to 17 residues. In DNA form, the CDR3 reads TGTGCCAGCAGTGGATCAGGGGCCCTCTCTGGGGCCAACGTCCTGACTTTC. As protein: CASSGSGALSGANVLTF. The whole variable domain, remainder taken from reference TRBV2 and TRBJ2-6, is EPEVTQTPSHQVTQMGQEVILRCVPISNHLYFYWYRQILGQKVEFLVSFYNNEISEKSEIFDDQFSVERPDGSNFTLKIRSTKLEDSAMYFCASSGSGALSGANVLTFGAGSRLTVL.

A single count supports this clone. The V and J genes are TRBV28 and TRBJ2-7, with D possibly matching TRBD1 (5 bases). V shed 2 bases and J shed 6 bases, with 14 bases lying between them. Per the germline V gene, CDR1 is MDHEN and CDR2 is SYDVKM. This CDR3 has 14 residues. As DNA, the CDR3 is TGTGCCAGCAGTTTAAGTCAGGGTCGGAGCGAGCAGTACTTC. As protein: CASSLSQGRSEQYF.

This clone was seen a few times. The chain is built from TRBV10-1 and TRBJ2-1; D is perhaps TRBD2 (5 bases). Germline-derived CDR1 and CDR2 are WNHNN and SYGVQD (reference sequence). The length of the CDR3 is 15 residues. Between the trimmed V and J ends, which lost 11 bases and 1 base, there was a span of 18 bases. In DNA, the CDR3 is TGCGCCGGAGCCGCTATGGAGCGGTCCTACAATGAGCAGTTCTTC. Protein product: CAGAAMERSYNEQFF.

This clone occurred once. This chain connects TRBV6-5 to TRBJ2-1, with a tentative D call TRBD2 (5 bases). V shed 0 bases and J shed 3 bases, with 9 bases lying between them. Germline V gene data show CDR1 as MNHEY and CDR2 as SVGAGI. The CDR3 loop spans 15 amino acids. Here the CDR3 reads CASSYSTTNYNEQFF. DNA of the CDR3: TGTGCCAGCAGTTACTCGACGACTAACTACAATGAGCAGTTCTTC.